These 29 T cell receptor beta chains share one sample of origin, sequenced in a study of identical twins. TCRdb itself ran the 5' RACE reads through MiXCR, one entry per CDR3 protein. The sample yields a few hundred thousand distinct CDR3 sequences, 5.5% to 7.5% seen once. This sample also belongs to another study, concerning T cells expressing NK-cell markers.

Sequences were obtained from CD8+ T cells sorted from blood. The receptor set was obtained from a woman aged 18-30 years in good health.

This chain links TRBV2 with TRBJ1-6, with D uncertain. Germline loops: CDR1 SNHLY, CDR2 FYNNEI. Trimming took off 9 bases at V and 11 bases at J, with 5 bases between the two ends. The CDR3 covers 9 residues. CDR3: CARGPPLHF. CDR3 bases: TGTGCCAGAGGCCCACCCCTCCACTTT.

This clonotype occurred a few times. The chain uses TRBV30 and TRBJ1-2, with unresolved D. Trimming cost V 0 bases and J 6 bases, with 11 bases left between them. Germline V gene lookup returns CDR1 GTSNPN and CDR2 SVGIG (reference sequence). CDR3 length: 13 amino acids. CDR3 DNA sequence: TGTGCCTGGAGTGTATCCCATTCCAATGGCTACACCTTC. Its protein product is CAWSVSHSNGYTF.

The rearrangement uses TRBV20-1 and TRBJ2-6; 7 bases agree with TRBD1. V gave up 6 bases and J gave up 0 bases; unmatched junction bases: 8. The CDR3 extends over 16 amino acids. Germline loops: CDR1 DFQATT, CDR2 SNEGSKA (reference sequence). The CDR3 bases are TGCAGTGCCCCAGACCAGGGGGACTCTGGGGCCAACGTCCTGACTTTC. Translation: CSAPDQGDSGANVLTF.

This clonotype was picked up many times. The gene calls are TRBV11-1 and TRBJ2-1, with 13 bases aligning to TRBD2. Germline V CDR1 and CDR2: SGHAT, FQDESV (reference sequence). With 4 bases clipped from V and 0 bases from J, the junction kept 9 bases outside the gene matches. The CDR3 sequence is 19 residues long. The CDR3 DNA reads as TGTGCCAGCAGCTGGTTGGAGGGACTAGCGGGGTCCTCCTACAATGAGCAGTTCTTC. Protein product: CASSWLEGLAGSSYNEQFF.

The sample holds many counts of this clonotype. CDR3 loop: CASSITVPPEAFF. In DNA form, the CDR3 reads TGTGCCAGTAGTATAACCGTCCCGCCTGAAGCTTTCTTT. The chain is built from TRBV19 and TRBJ1-1; no definite D call. This CDR3 comprises 13 residues. Trimming stripped 2 bases from V and 6 bases from J, with 10 bases between. The germline gives CDR1 LNHDA, CDR2 SQIVND (reference sequence). Looking up the rest from reference TRBV19 and TRBJ1-1 gives the full variable domain: DGGITQSPKYLFRKEGQNVTLSCEQNLNHDAMYWYRQDPGQGLRLIYYSQIVNDFQKGDIAEGYSVSREKKESFPLTVTSAQKNPTAFYLCASSITVPPEAFFGQGTRLTVV.

This clonotype was counted between two and nine times. CDR3 in amino acids: CASSRQSGELFF. Here the CDR3 DNA reads TGTGCCAGCAGCCGTCAATCCGGGGAGCTGTTTTTT. The chain joins TRBV7-9 to TRBJ2-2; D gene unclear. Germline loops: CDR1 SEHNR, CDR2 FQNEAQ (reference sequence). The CDR3 extends over 12 amino acids. V dropped 5 bases and J dropped 6 bases, with 7 bases sitting between them.

This rearrangement joins TRBV7-9 to TRBJ2-2, with D unresolved. CDR1 and CDR2 from the germline V gene are SEHNR and FQNEAQ (reference sequence). V dropped 6 bases and J dropped 5 bases, with 7 bases sitting between them. The CDR3 spans 12 residues. DNA for the CDR3: TGTGCCAGCAGGTCAGGAACCGGGGAGCTGTTTTTT. Its protein product is CASRSGTGELFF.

In this sample, this clonotype turned up a few times. The chain recombines TRBV6-1 with TRBJ2-5; D may correspond to TRBD1 or TRBD2 (5 bases each). CDR1 MNHNS and CDR2 SASEGT come from the germline V gene. Trimming took 7 bases from V and 2 from J, leaving 14 bases between them. The CDR3 covers 14 residues. The CDR3 DNA follows: TGTGCCAGCACCCGAGGGACGAATCAAGAGACCCAGTACTTC. It specifies CASTRGTNQETQYF.

This clonotype came up a few times. CDR3 sequence reads: CASSFPGPNQPQHF. The CDR3 region has the DNA TGTGCCAGCAGCTTCCCGGGACCCAATCAGCCCCAGCATTTT. The J gene is TRBJ1-5, the V gene TRBV5-6, with D perhaps matching TRBD1 (5 bases). This CDR3 has 14 amino acids. Germline CDR1 reads SGHDT; CDR2 reads YYEEEE. Trimming removed 2 bases from V and 3 bases from J, with 9 bases in between.

The chain has TRBV27 and TRBJ2-7; the D gene is possibly TRBD2 (5 bases). This CDR3 region has 13 residues. Germline V gene sequence: CDR1 MNHEY, CDR2 SMNVEV (reference sequence). V was clipped by 8 bases and J by 4 bases, with 15 bases between them. The CDR3 DNA is TGTGCCAGCGCATACGCTCGGGATTACGAGCAGTACTTC. Its protein is CASAYARDYEQYF.

This clonotype was observed many times. The genes are TRBV29-1 and TRBJ2-2; no clear D gene. CDR1 is SQVTM and CDR2 is ANQGSEA in the germline V gene. V was pared by 5 bases and J by 3 bases, with 4 bases between. The CDR3 consists of 11 residues. The CDR3 sequence: CSVLYTGELFF. CDR3 sequence (DNA): TGCAGCGTTCTGTACACCGGGGAGCTGTTTTTT.

Only a few counts were recorded for this clonotype. The V gene is TRBV25-1, the J gene TRBJ1-2; maybe TRBD1 (6 bases). Trimming took 3 bases from V and 8 from J, leaving 10 bases between them. Germline values: CDR1 MGHDK, CDR2 SYGVNS. This CDR3 is built from 12 residues. Here the CDR3 reads CASSEGARGYTF. In nucleotides, the CDR3 is TGTGCCAGCAGTGAGGGGGCGCGGGGCTACACCTTC.

V is TRBV11-2 and J is TRBJ1-2, with TRBD1 matching over 8 bases. After removal of 5 bases from V and 6 bases from J, the junction contained 5 bases not matched to a gene. The CDR3 contains 13 residues. Germline CDR1 SGHAT, CDR2 FQNNGV. This chain's CDR3 is CASSGQGRNGYTF. In DNA form, the CDR3 reads TGTGCCAGCAGCGGACAGGGTCGAAATGGCTACACCTTC. The entire variable domain, with the rest obtained from reference TRBV11-2 and TRBJ1-2, is as follows: EAGVAQSPRYKIIEKRQSVAFWCNPISGHATLYWYQQILGQGPKLLIQFQNNGVVDDSQLPKDRFSAERLKGVDSTLKIQPAKLEDSAVYLCASSGQGRNGYTFGSGTRLTVV.

This clonotype was detected many times. CDR3 sequence reads: CASSLAMARRSDEQFF. The CDR3 nucleotides read TGTGCCAGCAGCTTAGCGATGGCAAGGCGGTCCGATGAGCAGTTCTTC. The V and J genes are TRBV7-9 and TRBJ2-1; D ambiguous. Germline V CDR1 and CDR2: SEHNR, FQNEAQ (reference sequence). This CDR3 spans 16 amino acids. V was pared by 0 bases and J by 8 bases, with 17 bases between.

Only a few counts were recorded for this clonotype. The V call is TRBV2, the J call TRBJ2-7; no reliable D call. Germline V gene lookup returns CDR1 SNHLY and CDR2 FYNNEI. Trimming took off 6 bases at V and 2 bases at J, with 8 bases between the two ends. The CDR3 is 12 amino acids. CDR3 in DNA: TGTGCCAGCAGGCAAGGGCCCTACGAGCAGTACTTC. Its protein is CASRQGPYEQYF. The full variable domain, with the rest looked up from reference TRBV2 and TRBJ2-7, is EPEVTQTPSHQVTQMGQEVILRCVPISNHLYFYWYRQILGQKVEFLVSFYNNEISEKSEIFDDQFSVERPDGSNFTLKIRSTKLEDSAMYFCASRQGPYEQYFGPGTRLTVT.

This clonotype was seen a handful of times. This chain connects TRBV14 to TRBJ1-1; maybe TRBD1 (6 bases). The V gene's germline CDR1 is SGHDN and CDR2 FVKESK. The CDR3 contains 15 residues. The germline V and J ends were trimmed by 3 bases and 1 base, with 12 bases remaining between them. The CDR3 DNA reads TGTGCCAGCAGCCAGAAATGGGACACGAACACTGAAGCTTTCTTT. Protein: CASSQKWDTNTEAFF.

This clonotype was detected a few times. The gene calls are TRBV9 and TRBJ2-1; 13 nucleotides align to TRBD2. Germline loops: CDR1 SGDLS, CDR2 YYNGEE. The CDR3 length is 17 residues. V shed 4 bases, J shed 8 bases, and the junction held 12 bases outside the gene matches. CDR3 coding DNA: TGTGCCAGCAGCATACGGACTAGCGGGAGCGGTGGTGATGAGCAGTTCTTC. Its protein is CASSIRTSGSGGDEQFF.

The genes are TRBV6-1 and TRBJ2-1, with D possibly TRBD2 on 6 matching bases. V shed 7 bases and J shed 5 bases, with 15 bases lying between them. Germline V gene data show CDR1 as MNHNS and CDR2 as SASEGT. The CDR3 covers 14 residues. The CDR3 protein is CASTAGRANNEQFF. CDR3 DNA sequence: TGTGCCAGCACCGCGGGACGCGCGAACAATGAGCAGTTCTTC.

Ten or more counts support this clonotype. The chain is built from TRBV6-1 and TRBJ1-2; D gene unclear. Germline V gives CDR1 MNHNS, CDR2 SASEGT. Trimming stripped 5 bases from V and 4 bases from J, with 11 bases between. This CDR3 spans 13 amino acids. CDR3 coding DNA: TGTGCCAGCAGTCTAGCAACATCCTATGGCTACACCTTC. This encodes CASSLATSYGYTF.

This clonotype showed up many times. The chain carries TRBV6-2 or TRBV6-3 and TRBJ2-2; possible D gene TRBD2, 6 bases. The length of the CDR3 is 15 residues. V lost 6 bases and J 0 bases, leaving 11 bases between the germline ends. From germline, CDR1 is MNHEY and CDR2 SVGEGT. Written as DNA, the CDR3 is TGTGCCAGCAGACTTCGCGGGGCGAACACCGGGGAGCTGTTTTTT. Translation: CASRLRGANTGELFF.

This clonotype has a handful of counts. The chain employs TRBV12-3 or TRBV12-4 and TRBJ1-2; D might be TRBD1 (6 bases). The CDR3 totals 14 residues. The germline V and J ends were trimmed by 7 bases and 5 bases, with 17 bases remaining between them. CDR3 DNA sequence: TGTGCCAGCATCACGACAGGCGCTGCTTATGGCTACACCTTC. This gives the protein CASITTGAAYGYTF.

This sequence joins TRBV30 and TRBJ2-1, with 9 bases matching TRBD2. Losses at the gene ends were 8 bases for V and 2 bases for J; bases not matched to a gene: 7. The germline gives CDR1 GTSNPN, CDR2 SVGIG (reference sequence). This CDR3 region has 14 residues. The CDR3 nucleotides are TGTGCCCTGAATAGCGGGAGTCCCTACAATGAGCAGTTCTTC. This encodes CALNSGSPYNEQFF.

This clonotype showed up many times. The CDR3 loop reads CASSVTGGAETDTEAFF. Here the CDR3 DNA reads TGTGCCAGCAGCGTGACAGGGGGCGCAGAAACGGACACTGAAGCTTTCTTT. The V and J genes are TRBV2 and TRBJ1-1; 10 positions agree with TRBD1. Germline V gene data show CDR1 as SNHLY and CDR2 as FYNNEI. The CDR3 totals 17 residues. Trimming cost V 6 bases and J 3 bases; bases outside gene matches: 13.

This clonotype was detected only a few times. The chain is built from TRBV9 and TRBJ1-1, with D uncertain. Per germline, CDR1 SGDLS and CDR2 YYNGEE. The CDR3 consists of 17 residues. The germline V and J ends were trimmed by 3 bases and 4 bases, with 22 bases remaining between them. CDR3 protein: CASSAKVKIDGGTEAFF. The CDR3 DNA is TGTGCCAGCAGCGCGAAAGTTAAAATAGATGGAGGCACTGAAGCTTTCTTT.

This chain uses TRBV7-6 with TRBJ1-1, with 8 bases fitting TRBD1. The CDR3 extends over 15 amino acids. Germline loops: CDR1 SGHVS, CDR2 FNYEAQ. Germline trimming cut 10 bases from V and 0 bases from J; bases unmatched to any gene: 10. The CDR3 bases are TGTGCCACCCGTCCCGGGACAGGCCTGAACACTGAAGCTTTCTTT. It encodes CATRPGTGLNTEAFF.

The chain uses TRBV7-9 and TRBJ1-4; the D gene is possibly TRBD1 (6 bases). CDR3 size: 15 residues. Looked up from germline, CDR1 is SEHNR and CDR2 is FQNEAQ (reference sequence). Trimming removed 8 bases at V and 7 bases at J, with 20 bases between. The CDR3 here is CASGEQGRFGEKLFF. The CDR3 nucleotides are TGTGCCAGCGGAGAACAGGGTCGTTTTGGTGAAAAACTGTTTTTT.

This clonotype has just a few counts. The chain carries TRBV9 and TRBJ1-2; TRBD1 matches 7 bases. V dropped 2 bases and J dropped 8; count of bases not matched to a gene: 6. The CDR3 consists of 13 residues. CDR1 and CDR2 (germline): SGDLS, YYNGEE. The DNA of the CDR3 is TGTGCCAGCAGCGTCGACCCAGGGGGAGGCTACACCTTC. This gives the protein CASSVDPGGGYTF.

This clonotype was detected many times. This chain joins TRBV7-9 and TRBJ1-2; D ambiguous. This CDR3 contains 12 residues. Trimming removed 4 bases at V and 8 bases at J, with 11 bases between. The germline V gene encodes CDR1 SEHNR and CDR2 FQNEAQ (reference sequence). CDR3 protein: CASSSTGSGYTF. Here the CDR3 DNA reads TGTGCCAGCAGCTCTACGGGCAGCGGCTACACCTTC.

The sample holds many counts of this clonotype. The genes are TRBV10-3 and TRBJ2-3, with 7 bases lining up with TRBD2. This CDR3 contains 14 residues. Germline trimming cut 4 bases from V and 2 bases from J; bases unmatched to any gene: 3. Per the germline V gene, CDR1 is ENHRY and CDR2 is SYGVKD. CDR3 sequence reads: CAISVREDTDTQYF. CDR3 DNA: TGTGCCATCAGTGTCCGGGAGGACACAGATACGCAGTATTTT.